This entry describes one T cell receptor (beta chain). This clone is a singleton in its sample. What this receptor recognizes is not known. The input lacks base qualities; no much larger clone sits a single base away. Libraries came from the immunoSEQ multiplex PCR assay. The multiplex PCR relied on a mix of 60 forward primers for TCR Vbeta segments and 13 reverse primers for TCR Jbeta segments. Amplification of the CDR3 region of rearranged TCR beta genes was performed with a multiplex PCR assay on genomic DNA. On the Illumina HiSeq System, the amplified TCR beta libraries were sequenced as 87-base-pair reads. From the authors' description of their analysis: In a later analysis, tens of millions of unique TCR beta chains were counted across the 500 to 850 repertoires, and approximately 11 million of these chains were shared by at least two donors. To remove PCR and sequencing errors, raw reads were error-corrected and collapsed into unique sequences using a nearest-neighbor algorithm that merged closely related sequences. To assign V, D and J gene segments, CDR3 sequences were aligned to IMGT reference sequences. Each retained sequence needed at least a six-nucleotide match to both a V gene segment and a J gene segment. Rearrangements were classified as productive when the CDR3 lacked stop codons and remained in frame with V and J, and all other rearrangements were classified as non-productive. CDR3 was defined by IMGT convention, running from the second conserved V-encoded cysteine to the conserved J-encoded phenylalanine. The earlier analysis of more than 450 of the donors excluded sequences that lacked an unambiguous match to a single V gene segment. An earlier analysis of several hundred of the donors called V segments functional above 56.7% productive rearrangements and segregating when the between-donor standard deviation exceeded 5%. A statistical classification framework was developed to diagnose cytomegalovirus status using the catalog of TCR beta chain sequences. V and J gene assignment, in a later analysis, came from comparing TCR nucleotide sequences with IMGT/GENE-DB human TR gene sequences. In a later analysis, CDR3 sequences and most-parsimonious VDJ recombination scenarios were assigned using the TCRdist pipeline. In a later analysis, each TCR beta chain was defined by its CDR3 amino acid sequence together with its V-gene family, and reads lacking a unique V-gene family were excluded. A later analysis removed 592 highly shared, low-generation-probability nucleotide sequences to deal with suspected cross-contamination and a sequencing artifact. In a later analysis, a clonal expansion index for each public chain was calculated from normalized within-repertoire ranks of inferred template counts. In a later analysis, generation probabilities were computed using a VDJ recombination model fitted to out-of-frame rearrangements, and the results were checked against IGoR. Hypergeometric tests were used in a later analysis to score TCR-TCR, TCR-HLA and TCR-CMV co-occurrence, with a repertoire-size bias correction applied to the TCR pairs. False discovery rates were estimated in a later analysis by permuting HLA or CMV assignments 20 times. In a later analysis, co-occurring TCRs were grouped with DBSCAN, and TCRdist sequence similarity was added when clustering was performed within HLA-allele-positive subsets. For co-occurrence clustering, repertoires with fewer than 30,000 or more than 120,000 public chains were excluded, along with roughly five repertoires with anomalous nucleotide sharing. TCRdb retrieved this table from immuneACCESS and kept in-frame rearrangements only. Not all clones are present; in checked studies, unresolved V genes account for under half, and no reason is known for the remainder. V, J and clone size were drawn from that table, and D and trimming were deduced from the DNA. A total of more than 85,000 clones appear in this sample, just under 70% of them only once. Jointly, the top ten make up more than 13% of the sample.

This entry is derived from a study of cytomegalovirus exposure and HLA in healthy donors (TCRdb year 2017). Context from the whole study: An earlier analysis of roughly 610 of the donors reported under 300 Gb of sequence data and 117 million unique TCR beta sequences obtained from around 180 million T cells. Typing coverage differed by locus: A, B, C, DRB1 and DQB1 were typed in about 629-640 donors, DQA1 in 522, DPA1 in 606, and DPB1 in roughly 450. HLA typing included class I and class II loci at four-digit resolution. Every repertoire in the discovery cohort had been generated on one and the same sequencing platform. To predict cytomegalovirus infection status, the study brought together high-throughput TCR immunosequencing, statistical association of individual TCRs with disease status, and machine learning. Donor age, sex, ethnicity and CMV serostatus were compiled together with the repertoire data. Among the roughly 390 genotyped donors, around 81% belonged to the genetic ancestry cluster associated with self-reported Caucasian donors. In the later analysis, no new phenotypic data were used to find candidate immune exposures; instead, reliance was placed on TCR beta sequences and their occurrence across donors. The study aimed to test whether cataloging public T cell receptors could reveal signatures of past pathogen exposure. The study used immunosequencing to profile the T cell repertoires of approximately 690 subjects and linked those repertoires to cytomegalovirus serostatus. Genome-wide SNP genotypes for about 55% of the roughly 670 donors were used in a later genetic analysis, which treated that subset as a discovery cohort. An early release that covered more than 550 HLA-typed donors contained approximately 300 gigabases of sequencing data and 75 million to 100 million unique TCR sequences. Across some 400 genotyped donors of the cohort, an average of about 200,000 unique TCR beta nucleotide sequences per donor were sequenced, and around 20% of those sequences were non-productive. Along with the approximately 650-subject first cohort, a separate validation cohort of roughly 110 different subjects was used. In an earlier analysis of several hundred of the donors, high-throughput TCR beta sequencing was used to judge whether each TCR beta V gene segment behaved as functional or pseudogenic. Several DR-DQ haplotypes were treated as single units for association and clustering because of strong linkage in the cohort. In a later analysis, previously published TCR beta repertoires from several hundred donors were re-analyzed and high-resolution HLA genotyping was added so that TCR occurrence patterns could be studied.

Overall results and qualifications from the work: This cohort had only TCR beta chains sequenced, and the lack of alpha or paired-chain data limited which features could be detected. A cluster of highly shared sequence variants was judged likely to represent a technical artifact of the sequencing pipeline. An earlier analysis of approximately 500 of the donors showed that most TCR beta V segments appeared in productive rearrangements either about 87% or about 30% of the time, which broadly matched IMGT annotations. According to a later analysis, TCR association rates differed among HLA loci, with DRB1 alleles showing the most associated TCRs and HLA-C alleles showing the fewest. Strong co-occurrence of HLA alleles, especially DR and DQ, made assigning TCR associations to individual alleles difficult. In a later analysis, several top co-occurrence clusters were reported to appear linked to parvovirus B19, influenza, CMV and Epstein-Barr virus. According to a later genetic analysis, donors in an Asian-associated ancestry cluster had fewer N-insertions in productive TCRs than the approximately 630-donor mean. In the study, around 150 TCR beta chains were listed as associated with cytomegalovirus. A few of the identified cytomegalovirus-associated TCR beta chains were confirmed in vitro to be specific for cytomegalovirus antigens. Correlated functional status among segregating V segments might reflect linkage disequilibrium, but an unknown experimental factor could not be ruled out. Sequencing depth was assumed to be roughly uniform across donors in the presence/absence analyses, though that assumption may not hold. Some IMGT-functional V segments, including TRBV6-2 and TRBV6-3, could not be told apart with the 87-base-pair reads, so those segments were excluded. Fewer than 20 rarely observed V segments, including chromosome 9 orphons, were excluded from the earlier analysis of some 590 of the donors because counts were too low. While some public TCRs were present in many individuals, most TCR sequences turned up only very rarely across donors. In a later analysis, most CMV-associated TCR beta chains were found to appear HLA-restricted, with HLA associations seemingly driven largely by CMV exposure. Because some donors lacked HLA typing at each locus, the association tests relied only on the typed subset. In a later analysis, some 18,000 TCR beta sequences were associated with specific HLA alleles at a false discovery rate of 0.05. A further reported finding was that TCR beta sequences accurately predicted the HLA-A and HLA-B alleles for most subjects in the first cohort. Cytomegalovirus status was reported to be diagnosed by the classifier with high specificity and sensitivity in both the original and validation cohorts. The authors suggested that the approach could potentially be generalized to other disease states and immunological phenotypes. CMV serostatus was the only immune exposure information available for the cohort. Compared with equally common non-associated chains, HLA-associated TCR beta chains in a later analysis were more clonally expanded and had lower generation probabilities. V-gene and J-gene trimming of TCR beta chains was associated with a missense DCLRE1C variant in a later genetic analysis, and the association was replicated in an independent cohort.

The CDR3 measures 14 amino acids from cysteine to phenylalanine. Only CDR3 DNA remains: 42 bases, in frame from the first base. V is cut back by 6 bases and J by 2 bases, with 4 bases in the junction unmatched. From a lookup of the germline V gene, CDR1 and CDR2 are MDHEN and SYDVKM. The cohort consisted of 666 healthy bone marrow donors. At the time of sampling, every cohort member was nominally healthy, though immune exposures that went unrecorded were likely present. The donor was CMV seropositive and was included in the group of 290 or so seropositive cohort members. Each donor provided a peripheral blood sample, and peripheral blood mononuclear cells were used for TCR beta sequencing. Genomic DNA was extracted from the blood cell samples with the Qiagen DNeasy Blood Extraction Kit.

The rearranged chain carries TRBV28 and TRBJ1-2; TRBD1 lines up with 9 middle nucleotides. The TCR originated in a woman aged 45-65 years in good health and CMV-seropositive. The sample comprised PBMCs. In nucleotides, the sequence is TGTGCCAGCAGAACAGGGGGCGAAAACTATGGCTACACCTTC. It encodes CASRTGGENYGYTF.